This passage covers 4 T cell receptor beta chains from one sample sequenced in a study of Graves' ophthalmopathy and Graves' hyperthyroidism. Amplified material comprised TCR beta CDR3 regions derived from RNA transcripts. HTBI primers were used in a first-round RT-PCR, which preceded a second-round multiplex PCR. TCRdb reprocessed the multiplex PCR reads with MiXCR, giving one entry per CDR3 protein. The table records roughly 60,000 distinct CDR3 sequences, around 50% of them present only once. Sequenced sample: peripheral blood. Receptors were obtained from an adult woman with Graves' ophthalmopathy.

This clonotype was seen only once. Just one base apart from a much larger clone, this may be a read error. The rearrangement joins TRBV18 to TRBJ1-1; no clear D gene. The length of the CDR3 is 11 residues. Germline values: CDR1 KGHSH, CDR2 LQKENI. The CDR3 bases are TGTGCCAGCTCAGGTGCCACTGGAGCTTTCTTT. Amino acids: CASSGATGAFF.

There are a few counts of this clonotype. This may be a read error: a much more frequent sequence differs by one nucleotide. The genes are TRBV5-8 and TRBJ2-1; possible D gene TRBD2, 6 bases. The CDR3 sequence is 14 residues long. The ends were cut back, 0 bases at V and 11 bases at J, with 15 bases in the middle. Germline values: CDR1 SGHTS, CDR2 YDEGEE. CDR3 residues: CASSLVVGEAKQFF. The DNA of the CDR3 is TGTGCCAGCAGCTTGGTAGTAGGGGAGGCAAAGCAGTTCTTC.

This clonotype was observed many times. The rearrangement uses TRBV7-9 and TRBJ1-6; D possibly corresponds to TRBD1 (6 bases). The V and J ends lost 5 bases and 8 bases respectively, with 19 bases between them. The germline V gene encodes CDR1 SEHNR and CDR2 FQNEAQ (reference sequence). This CDR3 region has 16 residues. The CDR3 DNA follows: TGTGCCAGCAGCCCGAGGGGGACACAGTCGGATTCACCCCTCCACTTT. Translation: CASSPRGTQSDSPLHF.

CDR3: CSVEDPPYGYTF. Here the CDR3 DNA reads TGCAGCGTTGAAGATCCGCCCTATGGCTACACCTTC. The rearrangement joins TRBV29-1 to TRBJ1-2; no clear D. In germline, CDR1 is SQVTM, CDR2 ANQGSEA. V was trimmed by 0 bases and J by 4 bases, leaving 6 bases between them. The CDR3 runs 12 residues. The variable domain in full, completed from reference TRBV29-1 and TRBJ1-2, reads SAVISQKPSRDICQRGTSLTIQCQVDSQVTMMFWYRQQPGQSLTLIATANQGSEATYESGFVIDKFPISRPNLTFSTLTVSNMSPEDSSIYLCSVEDPPYGYTFGSGTRLTVV.